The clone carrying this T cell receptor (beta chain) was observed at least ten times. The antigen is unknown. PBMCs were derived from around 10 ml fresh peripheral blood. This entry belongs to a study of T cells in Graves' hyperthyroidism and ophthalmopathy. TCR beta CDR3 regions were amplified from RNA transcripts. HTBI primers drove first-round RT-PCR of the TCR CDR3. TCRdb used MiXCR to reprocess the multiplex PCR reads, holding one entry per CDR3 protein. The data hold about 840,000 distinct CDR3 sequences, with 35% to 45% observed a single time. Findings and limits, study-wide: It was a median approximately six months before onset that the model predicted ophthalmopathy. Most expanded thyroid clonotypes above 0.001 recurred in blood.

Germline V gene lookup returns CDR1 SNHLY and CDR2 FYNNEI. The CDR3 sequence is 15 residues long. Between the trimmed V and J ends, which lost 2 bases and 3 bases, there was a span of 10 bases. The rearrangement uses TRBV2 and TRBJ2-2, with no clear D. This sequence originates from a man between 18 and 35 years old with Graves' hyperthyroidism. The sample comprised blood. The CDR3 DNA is TGTGCCAGCAGTGAACAGCTTGGCCACACCGGGGAGCTGTTTTTT. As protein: CASSEQLGHTGELFF.